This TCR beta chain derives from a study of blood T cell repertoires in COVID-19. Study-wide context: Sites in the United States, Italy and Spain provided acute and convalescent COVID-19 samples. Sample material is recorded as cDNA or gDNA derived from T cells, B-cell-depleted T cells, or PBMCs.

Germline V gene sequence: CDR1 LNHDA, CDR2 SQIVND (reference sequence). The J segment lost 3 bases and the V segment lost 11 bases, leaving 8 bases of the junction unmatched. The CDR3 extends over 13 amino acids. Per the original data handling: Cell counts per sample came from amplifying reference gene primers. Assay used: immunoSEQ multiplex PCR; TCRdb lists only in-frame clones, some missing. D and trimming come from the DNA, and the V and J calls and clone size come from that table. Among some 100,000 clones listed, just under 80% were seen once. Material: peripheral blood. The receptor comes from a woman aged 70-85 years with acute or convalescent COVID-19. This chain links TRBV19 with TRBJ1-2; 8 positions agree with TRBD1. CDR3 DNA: TGTGCCTCGGAGCAGGGGGCCTACTATGGCTACACCTTC. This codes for CASEQGAYYGYTF. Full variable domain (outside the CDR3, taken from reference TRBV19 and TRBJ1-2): DGGITQSPKYLFRKEGQNVTLSCEQNLNHDAMYWYRQDPGQGLRLIYYSQIVNDFQKGDIAEGYSVSREKKESFPLTVTSAQKNPTAFYLCASEQGAYYGYTFGSGTRLTVV.